The 27 T cell receptor beta chains given below trace back to one sample, sequenced in a study of human T cells and chemical hapten exposure (dated by TCRdb to about 2021). The library was built by means of RACE. The reads were generated on a NextSeq 500. TCRdb passed the public sequencing reads through fastp at Q25 and MiXCR, retaining productive beta sequences. Entries are consolidated by CDR3 protein sequence, retaining the most common genes and DNA. This sample has some 400,000 distinct CDR3 sequences in its table, and more than 4.5% of those were observed once. The ten biggest clones cover around 2.3% of the sample. Read against the paper, the sample's time point label means: patch test 1, 2 weeks after DPC sensitization. The treatment or condition label of this sample denotes: therapeutic diphenylcyclopropenone sensitization with weekly scalp DPC. The sample consisted of whole blood, taken in connection with sensitization to the hapten diphenylcyclopropenone (DPC). The receptors come from a woman between 50 and 59 years old with alopecia areata. Some clones in this sample may be carry-over from other donors' samples.

In this sample, this clonotype turned up many times. The DNA for the CDR3 is TGTGCCAGCAGCTTTGGACCAGGTTCTAACTATGGCTACACCTTC. Translating it yields CASSFGPGSNYGYTF. The J gene is TRBJ1-2, the V gene TRBV7-3; D is uncertain. The V gene lost 3 bases and the J gene lost 0 bases, with 11 bases spanning the gap. Germline V gene data show CDR1 as SGHTA and CDR2 as FQGTGA. CDR3 length equals 15 residues.

The chain joins TRBV4-1 to TRBJ1-1, with TRBD1 matching over 7 bases. Trimming removed 2 bases from V and 6 bases from J; junction bases left unmatched: 6. This CDR3 is 14 amino acids long. Looked up from germline, CDR1 is MGHRA and CDR2 is YSYEKL. For the CDR3, the DNA is TGCGCCAGCAGCCAAAGCAGGGGGGAGGCTGAAGCTTTCTTT. As protein: CASSQSRGEAEAFF.

This clonotype has a count of ten or more. The chain couples TRBV12-3 or TRBV12-4 to TRBJ2-3; no reliable D call. The V and J ends lost 7 bases and 3 bases respectively, with 5 bases between them. The CDR3 extends over 11 amino acids. DNA for the CDR3: TGTGCCAGCACCGCGACAGATACGCAGTATTTT. Translated: CASTATDTQYF.

The chain couples TRBV9 to TRBJ1-1; the D is unclear. The CDR3 is 16 residues long. CDR1 and CDR2 from the germline V gene are SGDLS and YYNGEE. The V and J ends lost 2 bases and 3 bases respectively, with 17 bases between them. This chain's CDR3 is CASSVGAALSDTEAFF. CDR3 coding DNA: TGTGCCAGCAGCGTCGGCGCGGCTTTGTCGGACACTGAAGCTTTCTTT.

Many counts were recorded for this clonotype. The J gene is TRBJ2-7, the V gene TRBV7-6; D gene uncertain. The germline V gene encodes CDR1 SGHVS and CDR2 FNYEAQ. This CDR3 has 14 amino acids. Trimming stripped 0 bases from V and 5 bases from J, with 11 bases between. CDR3 in DNA: TGTGCCAGCAGCTTAGCCGGCTTCAGCAACGAGCAGTACTTC. Its protein product is CASSLAGFSNEQYF.

The J gene is TRBJ1-4, the V gene TRBV5-1, with a tentative D call TRBD1 (5 bases). The CDR3 covers 15 residues. CDR1 is SGHRS, CDR2 YFSETQ, per germline. Trimming cost V 0 bases and J 8 bases, with 14 bases left between them. CDR3 loop: CASSLAGRRGEKLFF. The CDR3 nucleotides read TGCGCCAGCAGCTTGGCCGGACGGCGGGGGGAAAAACTGTTTTTT.

This clonotype was counted many times. The chain carries TRBV12-3 or TRBV12-4 and TRBJ1-2; 9 bases align to TRBD1. CDR3 length equals 12 residues. With V trimmed by 6 bases and J by 7 bases, 3 bases remained unmatched. CDR3 in amino acids: CASSPDRGGYTF. DNA for the CDR3: TGTGCCAGCAGCCCGGACAGGGGTGGCTACACCTTC.

The chain has TRBV4-1 and TRBJ1-1; D remains ambiguous. The CDR3 totals 14 residues. Trimming removed 0 bases at V and 5 bases at J, with 10 bases between. The V gene's germline CDR1 is MGHRA and CDR2 YSYEKL. DNA for the CDR3: TGCGCCAGCAGCCAAGAAAAGGGAAGGACTGAAGCTTTCTTT. Protein product: CASSQEKGRTEAFF.

This clonotype has ten or more counts. The chain joins TRBV9 to TRBJ2-3, with no clear D. With 1 base removed from V and 2 bases from J, the gap between germline ends came to 5 bases. The germline gives CDR1 SGDLS, CDR2 YYNGEE. The CDR3 is 13 amino acids. For the CDR3, the DNA is TGTGCCAGCAGCGTAAGGATCACAGATACGCAGTATTTT. It translates to CASSVRITDTQYF.

This clonotype occurred a few times. The V and J genes are TRBV28 and TRBJ1-4, with D tentatively TRBD1 (5 bases). The CDR3 length is 17 residues. V lost 6 bases and J lost 4, with 21 bases in between. Germline V gene lookup returns CDR1 MDHEN and CDR2 SYDVKM. The chain's CDR3 is CASRSGTGRPFNEKLFF. CDR3 DNA sequence: TGTGCCAGCAGATCAGGGACCGGGAGGCCGTTTAATGAAAAACTGTTTTTT.

To note about this clonotype: With a much larger clone just one base away, this may be a read error. This chain joins TRBV6-2 or TRBV6-3 and TRBJ2-3, with 8 bases aligning to TRBD2. With V trimmed by 3 bases and J by 4 bases, 9 bases remained unmatched. Germline V lookup: CDR1 MNHEY, CDR2 SVGEGT. The CDR3 runs 16 residues. The CDR3: CASSYTAGGFSDTQYF. The CDR3 region has the DNA TGTGCCAGCAGTTATACGGCGGGAGGATTCTCAGATACGCAGTATTTT.

This clonotype was seen a few times. The chain links TRBV20-1 to TRBJ1-5; D is perhaps TRBD1 (6 bases). The CDR3 extends over 15 amino acids. Germline CDR1 and CDR2: DFQATT and SNEGSKA (reference sequence). Between the trimmed V and J ends, which lost 1 base and 4 bases, there was a span of 14 bases. CDR3 DNA: TGCAGTGCTAGAGTTGCAGGGGCTGGGAATCAGCCCCAGCATTTT. Amino acids: CSARVAGAGNQPQHF.

This chain links TRBV13 with TRBJ2-2, with D tentatively TRBD2 (5 bases). The CDR3 runs to 18 residues. CDR1 PRHDT and CDR2 FYEKMQ come from the germline V gene (reference sequence). V lost 5 bases and J lost 2, with 21 bases in between. The CDR3 region is CASSERLRKRRNTGELFF. The CDR3, as DNA: TGTGCCAGCAGCGAACGACTTAGAAAGCGGAGAAACACCGGGGAGCTGTTTTTT. The entire variable domain, with the rest obtained from reference TRBV13 and TRBJ2-2, is as follows: AAGVIQSPRHLIKEKRETATLKCYPIPRHDTVYWYQQGPGQDPQFLISFYEKMQSDKGSIPDRFSAQQFSDYHSELNMSSLELGDSALYFCASSERLRKRRNTGELFFGEGSRLTVL.

The sample holds many counts of this clonotype. The chain is built from TRBV15 and TRBJ1-5; D is ambiguous. V lost 0 bases to trimming and J lost 3 bases, with 9 bases between them. The length of the CDR3 is 15 residues. The germline CDR1 and CDR2 sequences are LNHNV and YYDKDF (reference sequence). In DNA form, the CDR3 reads TGTGCCACCAGCAGAGATATAACAGCCAATCAGCCCCAGCATTTT. Amino acids: CATSRDITANQPQHF.

This clonotype was detected only a few times. J is TRBJ2-3 and V is TRBV20-1; D ambiguous. Trimming removed 0 bases from V and 14 bases from J, with 18 bases in between. Germline CDR1 DFQATT, CDR2 SNEGSKA (reference sequence). The CDR3 runs 13 residues. The CDR3 loop is CSARDPATKPPYF. For the CDR3, the DNA is TGCAGTGCTAGAGACCCAGCCACAAAACCTCCGTATTTT.

The chain joins TRBV5-6 to TRBJ2-1, with a possible D match to TRBD2 (5 bases). Trimming took 2 bases from V and 9 from J, leaving 12 bases between them. Germline V gives CDR1 SGHDT, CDR2 YYEEEE. CDR3 size: 13 residues. CDR3 nucleotide sequence: TGTGCCAGCAGCTTTCCTAGCTCTGGTGAGCAGTTCTTC. Translated, it gives CASSFPSSGEQFF.

Only a few counts were recorded for this clonotype. The chain couples TRBV6-2 or TRBV6-3 to TRBJ1-5, with D uncertain. Germline V gene lookup returns CDR1 MNHEY and CDR2 SVGEGT. V lost 5 bases and J 4 bases, leaving 12 bases between the germline ends. This CDR3 has 14 residues. The CDR3 nucleotides are TGTGCCAGCAGTGACTGGGCGGGGAATCAGCCCCAGCATTTT. The encoded protein is CASSDWAGNQPQHF.

This clonotype came up many times. This sequence joins TRBV7-2 and TRBJ2-1; 8 bases match TRBD2. V lost 3 bases, J lost 4 bases, and 5 bases stayed unmatched. The CDR3 contains 15 residues. Per germline, CDR1 SGHTA and CDR2 FQGNSA. The CDR3 reads CASSFGLAGYNEQFF. The CDR3 DNA reads TGTGCCAGCAGCTTCGGGCTAGCGGGTTACAATGAGCAGTTCTTC.

This clonotype showed up just once. This sequence joins TRBV29-1 and TRBJ2-5; TRBD2 might be the D (6 bases). This CDR3 is built from 13 residues. CDR1 and CDR2 (germline): SQVTM, ANQGSEA. Trimming took off 7 bases at V and 2 bases at J, with 14 bases between the two ends. CDR3 in amino acids: CSGRDDPQETQYF. For the CDR3, the DNA is TGCAGCGGGCGGGACGATCCACAAGAGACCCAGTACTTC.

This clonotype was detected only a few times. The chain combines TRBV28 with TRBJ2-1; a possible D gene is TRBD2 (6 bases). V was pared by 6 bases and J by 4 bases, with 19 bases between. CDR3 length equals 16 residues. Germline CDR1 and CDR2: MDHEN and SYDVKM. The DNA for the CDR3 is TGTGCCAGCAGCACGTCGATTCGGGGGACGTACAATGAGCAGTTCTTC. Protein: CASSTSIRGTYNEQFF.

This clonotype was seen at least ten times. The V call is TRBV6-2 or TRBV6-3, the J call TRBJ2-3; TRBD2 agrees at 10 bases. The CDR3 extends over 13 amino acids. The V and J ends lost 8 bases and 2 bases, in that order; junction bases with no gene match: 1. CDR1 and CDR2 from the germline V gene are MNHEY and SVGEGT. The CDR3 reads CASGTSDTDTQYF. DNA for the CDR3: TGTGCCAGCGGGACTAGCGACACAGATACGCAGTATTTT.

This clonotype was seen only a few times. The chain has TRBV6-5 and TRBJ1-1; D gene uncertain. The CDR3 covers 16 residues. V dropped 0 bases and J dropped 1 base, with 12 bases sitting between them. CDR1 is MNHEY, CDR2 SVGAGI, per germline. The CDR3 protein is CASSYSPGSWNTEAFF. As DNA, the CDR3 is TGTGCCAGCAGTTACTCCCCCGGTTCTTGGAACACTGAAGCTTTCTTT.

The CDR3 sequence is CASSASTNSPLHF. CDR3 in DNA: TGTGCCAGCAGCGCCTCCACTAATTCACCCCTCCACTTT. V usage is TRBV7-2 and J usage is TRBJ1-6, with D hard to call. Germline V lookup: CDR1 SGHTA, CDR2 FQGNSA. The V end lost 5 bases, the J end lost 6 bases, and 8 bases lay between the germline ends. The length of the CDR3 is 13 residues.

The chain links TRBV5-1 to TRBJ2-5; 7 bases are a match to TRBD2. The V gene's germline CDR1 is SGHRS and CDR2 YFSETQ. V lost 4 bases, J lost 2 bases, and 11 bases stayed unmatched. The CDR3 is 16 residues long. CDR3 coding DNA: TGCGCCAGCAGCCGGGCCAGGGCTAGCGGACAAGAGACCCAGTACTTC. Protein: CASSRARASGQETQYF.

The V and J genes are TRBV20-1 and TRBJ2-7, with D maybe TRBD2 (5 bases). The length of the CDR3 is 14 residues. The V end was cut by 6 bases, the J end by 4 bases, with 19 bases between. Germline CDR1 and CDR2: DFQATT and SNEGSKA (reference sequence). The CDR3 sequence: CSAAPRGRGYEQYF. In DNA form, the CDR3 reads TGCAGTGCCGCCCCCCGGGGTAGAGGGTACGAGCAGTACTTC.

This clonotype was picked up many times. Written as DNA, the CDR3 is TGTGCCAGCAGCCCCACGGGGGGGGGCCACGATGAGCAGTTCTTC. Its translation is CASSPTGGGHDEQFF. The chain joins TRBV7-3 to TRBJ2-1; 8 nucleotides line up with TRBD2. The CDR3 has 15 amino acids. V dropped 5 bases and J dropped 8; count of bases not matched to a gene: 11. In germline, CDR1 is SGHTA, CDR2 FQGTGA.

This clonotype was recorded a few times. The rearrangement joins TRBV10-3 to TRBJ2-3; D remains unclear. Germline V CDR1 and CDR2: ENHRY, SYGVKD. Deletions cut 8 bases from V and 2 bases from J, with 11 bases between. This CDR3 region has 13 residues. This chain's CDR3 is CAIGMSHTDTQYF. In DNA, the CDR3 is TGTGCCATCGGTATGAGCCACACAGATACGCAGTATTTT.